The 6 T cell receptor beta chains listed next were all sequenced from one sample in a study of shared clonotypes between healthy human individuals. CD45RO negativity and positive selection for CCR7 defined naive CD8 cells, a population that excluded terminally differentiated effector memory CD45RA+ cells. Method: immunoSEQ multiplex PCR; TCRdb's copy keeps in-frame clones and lacks some. The data contain millions of clones, approximately 95% of them singletons. The specimen sequenced was naive CD8+ T cells sorted from blood. These receptors were obtained from a man aged 18 to 29 in good health.

This rearrangement joins TRBV7-2 to TRBJ2-3, with D maybe TRBD2 (5 bases). CDR1 SGHTA and CDR2 FQGNSA come from the germline V gene. The ends were cut back, 1 base at V and 2 bases at J, with 10 bases in the middle. The CDR3 covers 15 residues. The chain's CDR3 is CASSLDGGYTDTQYF. CDR3 coding DNA: TGTGCCAGCAGCTTAGACGGAGGCTACACAGATACGCAGTATTTT.

The V and J genes are TRBV28 and TRBJ1-6; 7 bases agree with TRBD1. The germline gives CDR1 MDHEN, CDR2 SYDVKM. The CDR3 contains 14 residues. J lost 10 bases, V lost 5 bases, and 8 bases had no gene match. CDR3 coding DNA: TGTGCCAGCAGTCTTCAACAGGGGCAATCACCCCTCCACTTT. Translation: CASSLQQGQSPLHF.

The rearrangement uses TRBV19 and TRBJ2-7; TRBD2 is a possible D gene (5 bases). The CDR3 contains 14 residues. Trimming left V 1 base short and J 3 bases short, with 10 bases between. The germline CDR1 and CDR2 sequences are LNHDA and SQIVND (reference sequence). CDR3 bases: TGTGCCAGTAGTATAGCCGCGGGTATCTACGAGCAGTACTTC. It specifies CASSIAAGIYEQYF.

The chain has TRBV6-6 and TRBJ2-7; D remains ambiguous. V lost 6 bases and J lost 0, with 12 bases in between. The CDR3 has 14 residues. The germline V gene has CDR1 MNHNY and CDR2 SVGAGI (reference sequence). CDR3 protein: CASSTSETSYEQYF. DNA of the CDR3: TGTGCCAGCAGCACATCGGAAACCTCCTACGAGCAGTACTTC.

The chain recombines TRBV5-1 with TRBJ1-2; D perhaps matches TRBD1 (5 bases). There are 15 residues in the CDR3. CDR1 SGHRS and CDR2 YFSETQ come from the germline V gene. The V gene lost 5 bases and the J gene lost 1 base, with 15 bases spanning the gap. Here the CDR3 DNA reads TGCGCCAGCAGAGCCGGGACCTTAGATAACTATGGCTACACCTTC. Residues: CASRAGTLDNYGYTF.

The chain recombines TRBV9 with TRBJ1-1, with D maybe TRBD1 (6 bases). This CDR3 contains 13 residues. CDR1 and CDR2 (germline): SGDLS, YYNGEE. V dropped 3 bases and J dropped 8 bases, with 14 bases sitting between them. The CDR3 is CASSERGQGEAFF. As DNA, the CDR3 is TGTGCCAGCAGCGAAAGAGGGCAGGGGGAAGCTTTCTTT.